These 23 T cell receptor beta chains share one sample of origin, sequenced in a study of metastatic and nonmetastatic thyroid tumors. No treatment had been given to any patient before thyroid surgery. MiXCR reprocessed the PCR reads for TCRdb. The sample has about 16,000 clones, around 25% seen once; the top ten hold just over 15%. Sequenced: adjacent normal tissue. Receptors were obtained from a female donor with papillary thyroid cancer or a benign thyroid nodule (not recorded which). Some clones in this sample may be carry-over from other donors' samples.

This clone was seen a handful of times. V gene TRBV5-1 combines with J gene TRBJ2-3; the match to TRBD1 covers 8 bases. J was trimmed by 1 base and V by 6 bases; bases with no gene match: 4. This CDR3 region has 14 residues. The germline V gene has CDR1 SGHRS and CDR2 YFSETQ. The CDR3 nucleotides read TGCGCCAGCACTACGGGACAGGGCACAGATACGCAGTATTTT. As protein: CASTTGQGTDTQYF.

By proportion, this clone is medium-sized. This chain uses TRBV14 with TRBJ1-1; 8 nucleotides line up with TRBD1. The germline V gene encodes CDR1 SGHDN and CDR2 FVKESK. V lost 1 base to trimming and J lost 3 bases; unmatched junction nucleotides: 4. The CDR3 loop spans 15 amino acids. CDR3 amino acids: CASSQGQGTYTEAFF. The CDR3 nucleotides are TGTGCCAGCAGCCAAGGACAGGGGACTTACACTGAAGCTTTCTTT.

The V gene is TRBV2, the J gene TRBJ1-1, with a tentative D call TRBD1 (6 bases). Per the germline V gene, CDR1 is SNHLY and CDR2 is FYNNEI. The V and J ends lost 7 bases and 3 bases respectively, with 15 bases between them. This CDR3 has 14 residues. CDR3 DNA sequence: TGTGCCAGCACCTACGACAGGAGGGACACTGAAGCTTTCTTT. This sequence encodes CASTYDRRDTEAFF.

The gene calls are TRBV28 and TRBJ2-3, with D perhaps TRBD1 (5 bases). V shed 5 bases and J shed 1 base, with 19 bases lying between them. In germline, CDR1 is MDHEN, CDR2 SYDVKM. This CDR3 has 17 amino acids. CDR3 in DNA: TGTGCCAGCAGTCCTCGGACGGACACCGTCGGCACAGATACGCAGTATTTT. Translation gives CASSPRTDTVGTDTQYF.

As DNA, the CDR3 is TGTGCCAGCAGACCCCGACGGGAGAGTATTCAGCCCCAGCATTTT. It specifies CASRPRRESIQPQHF. V is TRBV6-1 and J is TRBJ1-5; D is unresolved. The CDR3 loop spans 15 amino acids. The germline gives CDR1 MNHNS, CDR2 SASEGT. V gave up 6 bases and J gave up 6 bases, with 18 bases separating them.

This clone was seen a handful of times. The CDR3 nucleotides read TGTGCCAGCAGATGTAATTATGTGTCTTCTGGCTACACCTTC. Translation gives CASRCNYVSSGYTF. The chain uses TRBV6-2 or TRBV6-3 and TRBJ1-2; D unclear. Per the germline V gene, CDR1 is MNHEY and CDR2 is SVGEGT. Trimming left V 6 bases short and J 7 bases short, with 18 bases between. The CDR3 is made up of 14 amino acids.

For this clone: A read error may produce the germline difference seen at one junction end. V is TRBV27 and J is TRBJ1-2; 10 bases align to TRBD1. The CDR3 length is 12 residues. Germline CDR1 and CDR2: MNHEY and SMNVEV (reference sequence). This CDR3 reads CASSGGQGSKLF. In nucleotides, the CDR3 is TGTGCCAGCAGTGGGGGACAGGGGTCCAAACTCTTC.

The gene calls are TRBV9 and TRBJ2-5; 7 bases line up with TRBD1. The V gene's germline CDR1 is SGDLS and CDR2 YYNGEE. The CDR3 runs 15 residues. The ends lost 4 bases at V and 3 bases at J; junction bases unmatched: 9. The CDR3 loop reads CASSLEWDREETQYF. CDR3 coding DNA: TGTGCCAGCAGCCTAGAGTGGGACAGAGAAGAGACCCAGTACTTC.

CDR3 nucleotides: TGTGCCAGCAGTAAATGGGGGACAGGGTCGACAGATACGCAGTATTTT. Translation gives CASSKWGTGSTDTQYF. The J gene is TRBJ2-3, the V gene TRBV27; 9 nucleotides match TRBD1. The CDR3 has 16 amino acids. Germline V lookup: CDR1 MNHEY, CDR2 SMNVEV (reference sequence). J lost 3 bases, V lost 5 bases, and 9 bases had no gene match.

The chain is built from TRBV6-6 and TRBJ2-1; either TRBD1 or TRBD2 may fit D (5 bases each). Trimming stripped 4 bases from V and 7 bases from J, with 17 bases between. CDR3 length: 15 amino acids. CDR1 MNHNY and CDR2 SVGAGI come from the germline V gene (reference sequence). The CDR3 loop is CASSSRGVWDNEQFF. DNA for the CDR3: TGTGCCAGCAGTTCACGAGGGGTTTGGGATAATGAGCAGTTCTTC.

The sample holds a few counts of this clone. The chain uses TRBV6-1 and TRBJ2-5; TRBD1 matches 7 bases. V shed 6 bases and J 5 bases; nucleotides not matched to a gene: 12. Per germline, CDR1 MNHNS and CDR2 SASEGT. The CDR3 runs to 15 residues. CDR3 protein: CASSPTYRGWETQYF. CDR3 DNA sequence: TGTGCCAGCAGCCCCACTTACAGGGGTTGGGAGACCCAGTACTTC.

The V call is TRBV20-1, the J call TRBJ2-7; D possibly corresponds to TRBD2 (6 bases). This CDR3 comprises 14 residues. Germline CDR1 and CDR2: DFQATT and SNEGSKA (reference sequence). Trimming cost V 1 base and J 3 bases, with 13 bases left between them. The CDR3 region is CSARARDWGYEQYF. The CDR3 nucleotides read TGCAGTGCTAGAGCCCGGGACTGGGGCTACGAGCAGTACTTC.

This clone was found a few times. V and J are TRBV7-2 and TRBJ1-2; 7 bases map to TRBD1. Germline values: CDR1 SGHTA, CDR2 FQGNSA. V dropped 1 base and J dropped 7; count of bases not matched to a gene: 6. The CDR3 loop spans 14 amino acids. CDR3 sequence reads: CASSLDRGRSGYTF. DNA of the CDR3: TGTGCCAGCAGCTTAGATAGGGGGCGGAGTGGCTACACCTTC.

About this clone itself: The junction does not match germline at one end; this may be a read error. The chain combines TRBV7-2 with TRBJ2-1; D may be TRBD1 or TRBD2 (5 bases each). The CDR3 is 16 residues long. Germline CDR1 and CDR2: SGHTA and FQGNSA. The CDR3 DNA follows: TGTGCCAGCATCCTTACCGCTAGTGGGGGTTACAATGAGCAGTCCTTC. This encodes CASILTASGGYNEQSF.

This clone was seen repeatedly, ten times or more. V usage is TRBV6-1 and J usage is TRBJ1-1; a weak D match, TRBD1 (6 bases). Germline CDR1 and CDR2: MNHNS and SASEGT. Between the trimmed V and J ends, which lost 5 bases and 1 base, there was a span of 14 bases. The length of the CDR3 is 15 residues. CDR3 DNA: TGTGCCAGCAGTACTGAATACAGGGCGAACACTGAAGCTTTCTTT. The encoded protein is CASSTEYRANTEAFF.

This clone has just a few counts. The chain employs TRBV6-2 or TRBV6-3 and TRBJ1-1; D might be TRBD1 (6 bases). This CDR3 is 15 amino acids long. With 6 bases removed from V and 1 base from J, the gap between germline ends came to 15 bases. Germline V CDR1 and CDR2: MNHEY, SVGEGT. The CDR3 region is CASSPPGHRNTEAFF. CDR3 DNA: TGTGCCAGCAGCCCCCCGGGACACCGGAACACTGAAGCTTTCTTT.

V and J are TRBV20-1 and TRBJ2-3; D is ambiguous. The CDR3 length is 19 residues. Germline V gives CDR1 DFQATT, CDR2 SNEGSKA (reference sequence). With 5 bases removed from V and 0 bases from J, the gap between germline ends came to 27 bases. The CDR3 region has the DNA TGCAGTGCTCCGTCCGATCTGGACCCGAAGAGGATAAGCACAGATACGCAGTATTTT. It is translated as CSAPSDLDPKRISTDTQYF.

This chain connects TRBV7-2 to TRBJ1-5; D call uncertain. V was cut by 5 bases and J by 5 bases, with 10 bases left in between. CDR3 length: 13 residues. Germline V gives CDR1 SGHTA, CDR2 FQGNSA. The CDR3 DNA reads as TGTGCCAGCAGCAGAGGTCCTTATCAGCCCCAGCATTTT. Translation gives CASSRGPYQPQHF.

The rearrangement links TRBV7-3 to TRBJ2-1; 14 bases agree with TRBD2. The length of the CDR3 is 14 residues. Germline V gene lookup returns CDR1 SGHTA and CDR2 FQGTGA. After removal of 5 bases from V and 8 bases from J, the junction contained 2 bases not matched to a gene. The CDR3 region is CASSGTSGSDEQFF. Here the CDR3 DNA reads TGTGCCAGCAGCGGGACTAGCGGGAGTGATGAGCAGTTCTTC. The variable domain in full, with the rest retrieved from reference TRBV7-3 and TRBJ2-1, is GAGVSQTPSNKVTEKGKYVELRCDPISGHTALYWYRQSLGQGPEFLIYFQGTGAADDSGLPNDRFFAVRPEGSVSTLKIQRTERGDSAVYLCASSGTSGSDEQFFGPGTRLTVL.

This clone was detected a few times. The chain employs TRBV6-5 and TRBJ2-1; 8 bases fit TRBD2. The germline CDR1 and CDR2 sequences are MNHEY and SVGAGI. Trimming took 0 bases from V and 9 from J; bases not matched to a gene: 4. The CDR3 runs 14 residues. CDR3: CASSYSIREGEQFF. The CDR3 bases are TGTGCCAGCAGTTACTCGATCCGGGAGGGTGAGCAGTTCTTC.

Ten or more counts support this clone. The chain employs TRBV6-1 and TRBJ2-7; perhaps TRBD2 as D (6 bases). The CDR3 contains 14 residues. Germline CDR1 MNHNS, CDR2 SASEGT. The germline V and J ends were trimmed by 5 bases and 2 bases, with 13 bases remaining between them. The CDR3 nucleotides are TGTGCCAGCAGTCCGGGACTTGCAGCCTACGAGCAGTACTTC. As protein: CASSPGLAAYEQYF.

This clone has just a few counts. V gene TRBV29-1 combines with J gene TRBJ1-2; no firm D call. V dropped 3 bases and J dropped 0 bases, with 14 bases sitting between them. The CDR3 is 15 amino acids. CDR1 SQVTM and CDR2 ANQGSEA come from the germline V gene. CDR3 residues: CSVDAAPGSNYGYTF. CDR3 sequence (DNA): TGCAGCGTTGATGCGGCTCCGGGATCTAACTATGGCTACACCTTC. Together with reference TRBV29-1 and TRBJ1-2, the CDR3 gives the full variable domain: SAVISQKPSRDICQRGTSLTIQCQVDSQVTMMFWYRQQPGQSLTLIATANQGSEATYESGFVIDKFPISRPNLTFSTLTVSNMSPEDSSIYLCSVDAAPGSNYGYTFGSGTRLTVV.

This chain joins TRBV2 and TRBJ1-6, with a weak D call TRBD1 (6 bases). The CDR3 contains 15 residues. Germline V gene data show CDR1 as SNHLY and CDR2 as FYNNEI. Deletions cut 4 bases from V and 9 bases from J, with 16 bases between. The CDR3 is CASSVPVGGISPLHF. As DNA, the CDR3 is TGTGCCAGCAGTGTCCCCGTAGGGGGTATTTCACCCCTCCACTTT.